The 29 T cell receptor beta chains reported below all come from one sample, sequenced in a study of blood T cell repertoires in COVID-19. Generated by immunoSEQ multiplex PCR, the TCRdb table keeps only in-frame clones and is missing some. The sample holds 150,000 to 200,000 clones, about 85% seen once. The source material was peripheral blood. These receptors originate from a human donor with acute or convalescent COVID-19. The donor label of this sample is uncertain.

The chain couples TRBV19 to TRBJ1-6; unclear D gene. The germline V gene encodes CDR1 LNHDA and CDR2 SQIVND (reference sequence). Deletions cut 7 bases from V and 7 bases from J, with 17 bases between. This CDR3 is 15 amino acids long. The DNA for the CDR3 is TGTGCCAGTACCCCCGGGAGGGCATGGAATTCACCCCTCCACTTT. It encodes CASTPGRAWNSPLHF.

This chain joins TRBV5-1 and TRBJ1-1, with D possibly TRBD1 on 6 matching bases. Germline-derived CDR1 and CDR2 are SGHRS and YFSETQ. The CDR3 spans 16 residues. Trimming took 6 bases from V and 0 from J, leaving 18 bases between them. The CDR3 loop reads CASTIATGRMNTEAFF. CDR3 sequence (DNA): TGCGCCAGCACTATCGCGACAGGCCGTATGAACACTGAAGCTTTCTTT. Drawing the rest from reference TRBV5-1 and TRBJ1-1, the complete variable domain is KAGVTQTPRYLIKTRGQQVTLSCSPISGHRSVSWYQQTPGQGLQFLFEYFSETQRNKGNFPGRFSGRQFSNSRSEMNVSTLELGDSALYLCASTIATGRMNTEAFFGQGTRLTVV.

For the CDR3, the DNA is TGTGCCAGCAGCTTACCGACAGGGACTAATTCACCCCTCCACTTT. Its translation is CASSLPTGTNSPLHF. The chain has TRBV7-2 and TRBJ1-6, with 7 bases lining up with TRBD1. The CDR3 spans 15 residues. Germline trimming cut 2 bases from V and 6 bases from J; bases unmatched to any gene: 4. CDR1 and CDR2 (germline): SGHTA, FQGNSA.

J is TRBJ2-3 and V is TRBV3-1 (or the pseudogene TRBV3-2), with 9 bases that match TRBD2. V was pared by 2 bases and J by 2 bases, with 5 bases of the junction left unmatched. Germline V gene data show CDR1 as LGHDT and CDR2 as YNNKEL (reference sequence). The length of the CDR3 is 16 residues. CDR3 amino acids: CASSQISGGLTDTQYF. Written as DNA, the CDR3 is TGTGCCAGCAGCCAAATTAGCGGGGGCCTCACAGATACGCAGTATTTT.

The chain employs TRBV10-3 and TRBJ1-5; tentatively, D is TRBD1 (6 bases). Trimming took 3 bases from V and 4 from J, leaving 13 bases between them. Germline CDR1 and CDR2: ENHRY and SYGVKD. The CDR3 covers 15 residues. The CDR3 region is CAISDWGLTNQPQHF. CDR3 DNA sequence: TGTGCCATCAGTGATTGGGGGCTTACGAATCAGCCCCAGCATTTT.

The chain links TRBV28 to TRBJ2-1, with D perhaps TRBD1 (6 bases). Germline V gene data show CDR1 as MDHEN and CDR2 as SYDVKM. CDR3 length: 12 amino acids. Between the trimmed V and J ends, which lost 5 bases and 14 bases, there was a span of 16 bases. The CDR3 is CASSRPRQAEFF. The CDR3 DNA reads TGTGCCAGCAGTCGACCCCGACAGGCAGAGTTCTTC.

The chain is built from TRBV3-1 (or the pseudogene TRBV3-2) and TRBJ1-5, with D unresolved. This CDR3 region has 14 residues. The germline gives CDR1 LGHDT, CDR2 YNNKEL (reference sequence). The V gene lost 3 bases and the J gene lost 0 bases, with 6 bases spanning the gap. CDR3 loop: CASSQFYSNQPQHF. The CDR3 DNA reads TGTGCCAGCAGCCAGTTCTATAGCAATCAGCCCCAGCATTTT.

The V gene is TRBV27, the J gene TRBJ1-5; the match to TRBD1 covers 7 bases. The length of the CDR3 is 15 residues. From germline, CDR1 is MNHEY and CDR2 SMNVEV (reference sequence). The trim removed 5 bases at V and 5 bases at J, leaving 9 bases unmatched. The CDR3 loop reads CASSAADRVDQPQHF. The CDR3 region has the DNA TGTGCCAGCAGTGCGGCCGACAGGGTAGATCAGCCCCAGCATTTT.

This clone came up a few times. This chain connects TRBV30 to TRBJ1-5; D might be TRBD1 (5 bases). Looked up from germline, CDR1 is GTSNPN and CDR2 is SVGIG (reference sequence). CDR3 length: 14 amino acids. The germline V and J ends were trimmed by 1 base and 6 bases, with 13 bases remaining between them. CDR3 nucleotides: TGTGCCTGGAGTGGGCCAAGGGGAAGTCAGCCCCAGCATTTT. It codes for CAWSGPRGSQPQHF.

In nucleotides, the CDR3 is TGTGCAACTAGCGGGGGGGCAGGGCCTAGCACAGATACGCAGTATTTT. Translation gives CATSGGAGPSTDTQYF. The chain combines TRBV12-5 with TRBJ2-3; TRBD2 agrees at 13 bases. The CDR3 has 16 residues. The germline gives CDR1 LGHNT, CDR2 FRNRAP.

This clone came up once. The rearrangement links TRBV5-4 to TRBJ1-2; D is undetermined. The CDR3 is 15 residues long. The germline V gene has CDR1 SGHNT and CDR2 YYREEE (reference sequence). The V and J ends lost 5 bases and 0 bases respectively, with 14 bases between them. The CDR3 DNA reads TGTGCCAGCAGTTCAGGCCAGGATTCTAACTATGGCTACACCTTC. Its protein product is CASSSGQDSNYGYTF.

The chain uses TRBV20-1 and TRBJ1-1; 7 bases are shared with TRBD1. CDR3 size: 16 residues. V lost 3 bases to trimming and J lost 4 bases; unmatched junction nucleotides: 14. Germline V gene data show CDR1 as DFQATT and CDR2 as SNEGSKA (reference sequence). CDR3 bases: TGCAGTGCTAGTCCTCTTCCCCGACAGGGCGCCACTGAAGCTTTCTTT. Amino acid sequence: CSASPLPRQGATEAFF.

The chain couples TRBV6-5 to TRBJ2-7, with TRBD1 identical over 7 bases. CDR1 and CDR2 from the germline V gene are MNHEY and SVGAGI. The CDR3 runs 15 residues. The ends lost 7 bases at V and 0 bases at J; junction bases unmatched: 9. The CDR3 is CASTAPGQNSYEQYF. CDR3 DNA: TGTGCCAGCACCGCCCCGGGACAGAACTCCTACGAGCAGTACTTC.

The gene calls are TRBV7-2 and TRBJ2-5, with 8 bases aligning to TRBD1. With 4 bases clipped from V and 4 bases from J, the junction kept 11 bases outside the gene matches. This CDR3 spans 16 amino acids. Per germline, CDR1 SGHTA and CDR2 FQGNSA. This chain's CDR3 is CASSSIWTGLLETQYF. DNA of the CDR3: TGTGCCAGCAGCTCAATATGGACAGGGCTGTTAGAGACCCAGTACTTC.

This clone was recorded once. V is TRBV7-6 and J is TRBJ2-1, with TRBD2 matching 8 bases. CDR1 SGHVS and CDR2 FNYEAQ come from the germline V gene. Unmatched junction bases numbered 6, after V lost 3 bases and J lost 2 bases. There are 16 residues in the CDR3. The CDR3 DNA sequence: TGTGCCAGCAGCTTTTCTCCGACTAGCGCCTACAATGAGCAGTTCTTC. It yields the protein CASSFSPTSAYNEQFF.

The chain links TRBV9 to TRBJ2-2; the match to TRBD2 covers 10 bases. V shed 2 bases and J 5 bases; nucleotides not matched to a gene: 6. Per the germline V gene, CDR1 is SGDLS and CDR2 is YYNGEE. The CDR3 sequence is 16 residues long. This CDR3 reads CASSVPSGGGTGELFF. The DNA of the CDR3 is TGTGCCAGCAGCGTCCCTAGCGGGGGAGGGACCGGGGAGCTGTTTTTT.

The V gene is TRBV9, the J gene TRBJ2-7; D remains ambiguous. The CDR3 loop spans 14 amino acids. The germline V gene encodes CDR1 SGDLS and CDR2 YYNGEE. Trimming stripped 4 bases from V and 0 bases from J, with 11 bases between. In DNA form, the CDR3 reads TGTGCCAGCAGCCCCCGCGGAGCCTCCTACGAGCAGTACTTC. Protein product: CASSPRGASYEQYF.

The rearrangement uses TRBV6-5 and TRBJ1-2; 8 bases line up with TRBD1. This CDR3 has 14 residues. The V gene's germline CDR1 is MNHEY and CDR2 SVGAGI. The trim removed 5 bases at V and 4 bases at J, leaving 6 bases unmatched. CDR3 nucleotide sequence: TGTGCCAGCAGTCGACAGGGGATGGCCTATGGCTACACCTTC. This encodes CASSRQGMAYGYTF.

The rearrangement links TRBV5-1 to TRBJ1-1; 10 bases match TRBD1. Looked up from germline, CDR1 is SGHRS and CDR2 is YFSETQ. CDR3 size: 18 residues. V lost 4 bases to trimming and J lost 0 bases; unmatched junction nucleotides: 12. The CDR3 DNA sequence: TGCGCCAGCAGCAGAAAGACAGGGGGCGATATTATGAACACTGAAGCTTTCTTT. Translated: CASSRKTGGDIMNTEAFF.

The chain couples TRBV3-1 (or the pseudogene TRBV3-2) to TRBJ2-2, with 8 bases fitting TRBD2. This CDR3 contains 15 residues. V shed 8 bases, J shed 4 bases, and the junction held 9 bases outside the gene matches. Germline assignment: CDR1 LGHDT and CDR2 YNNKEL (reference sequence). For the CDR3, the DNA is TGTGCCAGCGGGGTAGCGGGGCAATTCACCGGGGAGCTGTTTTTT. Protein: CASGVAGQFTGELFF.

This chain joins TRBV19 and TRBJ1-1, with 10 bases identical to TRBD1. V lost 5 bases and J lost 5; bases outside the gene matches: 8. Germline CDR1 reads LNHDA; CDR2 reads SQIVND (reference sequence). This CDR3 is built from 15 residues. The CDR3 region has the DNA TGTGCCAGTAGTCCCTCGGACAGGGGGAGGACTGAAGCTTTCTTT. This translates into CASSPSDRGRTEAFF.

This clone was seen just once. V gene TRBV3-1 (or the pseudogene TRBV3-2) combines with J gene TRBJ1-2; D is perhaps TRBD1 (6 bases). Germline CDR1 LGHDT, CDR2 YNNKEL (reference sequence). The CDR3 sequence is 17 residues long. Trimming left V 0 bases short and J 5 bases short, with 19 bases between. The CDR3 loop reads CASSQDLATGWRYGYTF. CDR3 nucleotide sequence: TGTGCCAGCAGCCAAGATCTTGCAACAGGGTGGCGGTATGGCTACACCTTC.

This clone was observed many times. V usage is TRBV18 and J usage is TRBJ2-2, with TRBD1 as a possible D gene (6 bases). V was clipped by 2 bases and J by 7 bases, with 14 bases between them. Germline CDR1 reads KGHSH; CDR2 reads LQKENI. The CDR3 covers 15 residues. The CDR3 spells CASSPGQQVGGELFF. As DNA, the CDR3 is TGTGCCAGCTCACCAGGACAGCAGGTTGGCGGGGAGCTGTTTTTT.

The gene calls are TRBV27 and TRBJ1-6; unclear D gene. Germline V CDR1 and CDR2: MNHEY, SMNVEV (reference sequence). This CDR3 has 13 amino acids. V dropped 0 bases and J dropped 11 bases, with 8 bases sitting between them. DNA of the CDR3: TGTGCCAGCAGTTTATCCCAGGAGGCACCCCTCCACTTT. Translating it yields CASSLSQEAPLHF.

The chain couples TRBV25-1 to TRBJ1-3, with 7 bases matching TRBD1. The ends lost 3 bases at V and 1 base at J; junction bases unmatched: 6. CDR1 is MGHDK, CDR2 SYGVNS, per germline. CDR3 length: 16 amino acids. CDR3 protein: CASSDISTGSGNTIYF. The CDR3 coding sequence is TGTGCCAGCAGTGATATCTCGACAGGGTCTGGAAACACCATATATTTT.

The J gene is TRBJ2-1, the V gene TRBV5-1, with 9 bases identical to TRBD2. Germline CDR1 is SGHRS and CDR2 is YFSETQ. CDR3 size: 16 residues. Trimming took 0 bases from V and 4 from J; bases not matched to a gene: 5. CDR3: CASSLAASGAYNEQFF. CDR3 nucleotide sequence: TGCGCCAGCAGCTTGGCGGCTAGCGGGGCTTACAATGAGCAGTTCTTC.

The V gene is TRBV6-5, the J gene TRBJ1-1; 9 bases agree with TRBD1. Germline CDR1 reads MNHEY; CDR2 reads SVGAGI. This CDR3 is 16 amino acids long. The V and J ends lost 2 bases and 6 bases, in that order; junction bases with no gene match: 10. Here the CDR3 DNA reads TGTGCCAGCAGTTACAGCCGAACAGGGGGCCAGGCTGAAGCTTTCTTT. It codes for CASSYSRTGGQAEAFF.

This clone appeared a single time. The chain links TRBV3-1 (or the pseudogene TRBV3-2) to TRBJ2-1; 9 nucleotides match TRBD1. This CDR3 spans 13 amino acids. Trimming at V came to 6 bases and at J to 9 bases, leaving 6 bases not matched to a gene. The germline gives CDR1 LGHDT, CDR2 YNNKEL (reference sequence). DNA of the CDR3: TGTGCCAGCAGAAGGGGACAGGGAAGTGAGCAGTTCTTC. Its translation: CASRRGQGSEQFF.

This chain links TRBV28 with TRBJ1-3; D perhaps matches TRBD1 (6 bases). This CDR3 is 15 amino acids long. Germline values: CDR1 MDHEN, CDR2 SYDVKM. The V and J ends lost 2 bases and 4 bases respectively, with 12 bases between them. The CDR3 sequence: CASSLPSGVGNTIYF. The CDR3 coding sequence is TGTGCCAGCAGTTTACCCTCAGGGGTCGGAAACACCATATATTTT.